Below, 11 T cell receptor beta chains from the same sample are listed, as sequenced in a study of post-analysis software for immune sequencing data. TCR beta cDNA libraries included unique molecular identifiers. TCRdb independently ran MiXCR on the PCR reads; one entry per CDR3 protein. The table shows roughly 540,000 distinct CDR3 sequences, with approximately 31% occurring only once. Antigens for these TCRs are unknown. Whole-study results and caveats: Controls had lower frequencies than patients of 4 or 5 TRBV segments, which included TRBV5-6, TRBV5-1 and TRBV20-1.

The material sequenced was blood. The receptors derive from a girl under 18 with multiple sclerosis.

Worth noting for this clonotype: This sequence may be a read error, since a much larger clone differs from it by one base. The rearrangement uses TRBV7-6 and TRBJ2-4; 7 nucleotides line up with TRBD2. The J call may not be correct, given that the DNA end is closer to TRBJ2-7. Germline CDR1 is SGHVS and CDR2 is FNYEAQ. The CDR3 has 16 amino acids. CDR3 loop: CAGSPVGDYPYYEQYF. The CDR3 DNA reads TGTGCCGGCAGCCCCGTCGGGGACTATCCTTACTACGAGCAGTACTTC.

The chain links TRBV20-1 to TRBJ2-3; maybe TRBD2 (6 bases). Between the trimmed V and J ends, which lost 2 bases and 0 bases, there was a span of 21 bases. CDR3 size: 18 residues. Germline V gene sequence: CDR1 DFQATT, CDR2 SNEGSKA (reference sequence). CDR3 coding DNA: TGCAGTGCTAGACCCGGGGCGTACGGGAGCCCTAGCACAGATACGCAGTATTTT. Residues: CSARPGAYGSPSTDTQYF.

CDR3 in amino acids: CATSRTTGFSNQPQHF. The CDR3 DNA reads as TGTGCCACCAGCAGAACCACAGGGTTCAGCAATCAGCCCCAGCATTTT. The chain has TRBV15 and TRBJ1-5; perhaps TRBD1 as D (6 bases). Deletions cut 2 bases from V and 1 base from J, with 12 bases between. Germline CDR1 is LNHNV and CDR2 is YYDKDF (reference sequence). The CDR3 has 16 amino acids.

The chain recombines TRBV29-1 with TRBJ1-2; D gene uncertain. Germline V gene lookup returns CDR1 SQVTM and CDR2 ANQGSEA. The V end lost 0 bases, the J end lost 8 bases, and 28 bases lay between the germline ends. This CDR3 comprises 18 residues. DNA of the CDR3: TGCAGCGTTGAAGATAAGGTCGAGGCCCGGGAACATCTATACGGCTACACCTTC. Its translation is CSVEDKVEAREHLYGYTF.

In this sample, this clonotype turned up many times. The chain carries TRBV29-1 and TRBJ2-5; D gene ambiguous. Germline CDR1 reads SQVTM; CDR2 reads ANQGSEA. Trimming removed 2 bases at V and 1 base at J, with 5 bases between. CDR3 length: 12 amino acids. CDR3 residues: CSVEQSQETQYF. In DNA form, the CDR3 reads TGCAGCGTTGAACAAAGCCAAGAGACCCAGTACTTC.

The rearrangement uses TRBV10-3 and TRBJ1-6, with TRBD1 as a possible D gene (5 bases). The ends were cut back, 3 bases at V and 6 bases at J, with 12 bases in the middle. The V gene's germline CDR1 is ENHRY and CDR2 SYGVKD. The CDR3 spans 15 residues. The CDR3 reads CAISDQGIRNSPLHF. The CDR3 DNA sequence: TGTGCCATCAGTGACCAGGGAATTCGTAATTCACCCCTCCACTTT.

By proportion, this clonotype is medium-sized. The gene calls are TRBV4-1 and TRBJ2-1, with D uncertain. The V and J ends lost 2 bases and 6 bases respectively, with 8 bases between them. CDR1 is MGHRA and CDR2 is YSYEKL in the germline V gene. The CDR3 has 13 amino acids. The CDR3 DNA follows: TGCGCCAGCAGCCAACACCTTGGCAATGAGCAGTTCTTC. Amino acids: CASSQHLGNEQFF.

The sample holds one count of this clonotype. This sequence joins TRBV5-1 and TRBJ2-5; D unresolved. This CDR3 region has 14 residues. Trimming removed 2 bases from V and 1 base from J, with 9 bases in between. Germline assignment: CDR1 SGHRS and CDR2 YFSETQ. The CDR3 spells CASSLKGSQETQYF. The CDR3 DNA reads TGCGCCAGCAGCTTAAAAGGGTCCCAAGAGACCCAGTACTTC.

V is TRBV3-1 and J is TRBJ2-3, with 9 bases lining up with TRBD2. With V trimmed by 7 bases and J by 3 bases, 14 bases remained unmatched. Per germline, CDR1 LGHDT and CDR2 YNNKEL (reference sequence). The CDR3 spans 17 residues. This CDR3 is CASNHSNGLALTDTQYF. CDR3 DNA: TGTGCCAGCAACCACTCCAACGGACTAGCGTTGACAGATACGCAGTATTTT.

The V call is TRBV20-1, the J call TRBJ2-1, with 10 bases aligning to TRBD1. The CDR3 length is 15 residues. Trimming took 0 bases from V and 9 from J; bases not matched to a gene: 8. Germline V gene data show CDR1 as DFQATT and CDR2 as SNEGSKA (reference sequence). The CDR3, as DNA: TGCAGTGCTAGAGATTGGGACAGGGGTCAGGGTGAGCAGTTCTTC. Its protein product is CSARDWDRGQGEQFF.

The CDR3 region has the DNA TGCAGTGCGGTGACAGGGTCATACAATGAGCAGTTCTTC. The encoded protein is CSAVTGSYNEQFF. The chain recombines TRBV20-1 with TRBJ2-1; TRBD1 aligns across 7 bases. J was trimmed by 4 bases and V by 6 bases; bases with no gene match: 6. Looked up from germline, CDR1 is DFQATT and CDR2 is SNEGSKA (reference sequence). The CDR3 contains 13 residues.